This T cell receptor beta chain was found in a study of T cell changes during pregnancy in multiple sclerosis. V shed 0 bases, J shed 2 bases, and the junction held 7 bases outside the gene matches. From germline, CDR1 is SGHRS and CDR2 YFSETQ. The CDR3 is 18 residues long. The method was immunoSEQ multiplex PCR; TCRdb's version includes in-frame clones alone and lacks a portion of them. The sample carries tens of thousands of clones, about 91% recorded once. The chain combines TRBV5-1 with TRBJ1-3; 11 positions agree with TRBD1. Sequenced here: CD8+ T cells from peripheral blood mononuclear cells, sampled after pregnancy. The receptor was isolated from a female donor with multiple sclerosis, enrolled in a pregnancy study. The CDR3 DNA reads TGCGCCAGCAGCTTGGGGGGACAGGGGGTTAATCCTGGAAACACCATATATTTT. It codes for CASSLGGQGVNPGNTIYF.